A selection of T cell receptor beta chains follows, all from one sample in a study of blood T cell repertoires in COVID-19. Only in-frame clones appear in the TCRdb table, and some are missing; sequencing was by immunoSEQ multiplex PCR. The repertoire has 330,000 or so clones, around 87% of them found once; the top ten carry roughly 2%. Sequencing was done on a sample of PBMCs or T cells enriched from blood (not recorded which). Source of these receptors: a man aged 40-49 years in a cohort exposed to, infected with or recovered from COVID-19 (not recorded which). Each CDR3 is given with its conserved first and last residue. The D gene is left open where the match is weak. The size of a clone is reported for some rows only, either as once, few or many, or as a class for expanded clones.

-	TRBV5-1	TRBD1	TRBJ2-7	14	TGCGCCAGCAGCCCCGTGGGACAGTCCTACGAGCAGTACTTC	CASSPVGQSYEQYF
-	TRBV29-1	TRBD1	TRBJ2-1	14	TGCAGCATACCGACAGGGGGCGTCCACAATGAGCAGTTCTTC	CSIPTGGVHNEQFF
-	TRBV19	-	TRBJ2-2	14	TGTGCCAGTAGTAGTTTCGCGAACACCGGGGAGCTGTTTTTT	CASSSFANTGELFF
-	TRBV28	TRBD1	TRBJ1-1	16	TGTGCCAGCAGTTTAACGGGACAGGGTAGGTGGACTGAAGCTTTCTTT	CASSLTGQGRWTEAFF
-	TRBV20-1	TRBD2	TRBJ2-1	15	TGCAGTGCTAGTCGAGGTAGCGGGAGGTGGGCTGAGCAGTTCTTC	CSASRGSGRWAEQFF
-	TRBV11-3	TRBD1	TRBJ2-2	15	TGTGCCAGCAGCTTAGAAGGGGGCGGCACCGGGGAGCTGTTTTTT	CASSLEGGGTGELFF
-	TRBV29-1	TRBD2	TRBJ2-7	10	TGCAGCGTTGGTAGCGGGAGTCAGTACTTC	CSVGSGSQYF
-	TRBV11-2	TRBD1	TRBJ2-2	17	TGTGCCAGCAGCACACCACAGGGGGCCGCGAACACCGGGGAGCTGTTTTTT	CASSTPQGAANTGELFF
once	TRBV28	TRBD1	TRBJ2-7	14	TGTGCCAGCAAAGAGCCGGGACAGACCTACGAGCAGTACTTC	CASKEPGQTYEQYF
-	TRBV2	TRBD1	TRBJ2-2	16	TGTGCCAGCAGTGATTTCAGGACAGGGTACACCGGGGAGCTGTTTTTT	CASSDFRTGYTGELFF
few	TRBV18	-	TRBJ2-7	12	TGTGCCAGCTCACCCTACGGGGGCGAGCAGTACTTC	CASSPYGGEQYF
-	TRBV3-1/TRBV3-2	-	TRBJ2-1	16	TGTGCCAGCAGCGACAACGGGATAGCGGATTACAATGAGCAGTTCTTC	CASSDNGIADYNEQFF
-	TRBV18	-	TRBJ2-3	16	TGTGCCAGCTCACCCCAGATGATACCTAGCACAGATACGCAGTATTTT	CASSPQMIPSTDTQYF
-	TRBV5-1	TRBD1	TRBJ2-7	13	TGCGCCAGCAGCTTCCAGGGGGCGCATGAGCAGTACTTC	CASSFQGAHEQYF
-	TRBV10-3	TRBD2	TRBJ2-3	14	TGTGCCACCGTTACTAGCGGGAGCACAGATACGCAGTATTTT	CATVTSGSTDTQYF
-	TRBV21-1	-	TRBJ1-5	15	TGTGCCAGCAGCAAAGAAGGGACAGGGAATCAGCCCCAGCATTTT	CASSKEGTGNQPQHF